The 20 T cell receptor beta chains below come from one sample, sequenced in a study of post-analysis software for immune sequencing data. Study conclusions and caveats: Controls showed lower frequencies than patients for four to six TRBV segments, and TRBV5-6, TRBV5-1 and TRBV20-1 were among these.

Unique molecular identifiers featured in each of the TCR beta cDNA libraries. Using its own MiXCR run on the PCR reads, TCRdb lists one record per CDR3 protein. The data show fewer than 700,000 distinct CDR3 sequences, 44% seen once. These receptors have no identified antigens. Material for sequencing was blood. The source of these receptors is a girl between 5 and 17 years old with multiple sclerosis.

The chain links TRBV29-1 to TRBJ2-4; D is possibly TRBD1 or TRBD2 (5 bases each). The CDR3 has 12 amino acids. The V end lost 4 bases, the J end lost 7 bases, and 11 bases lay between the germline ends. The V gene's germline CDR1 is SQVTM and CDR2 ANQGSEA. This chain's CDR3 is CSVGTGANIQYF. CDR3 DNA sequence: TGCAGCGTTGGAACCGGGGCGAACATTCAGTACTTC.

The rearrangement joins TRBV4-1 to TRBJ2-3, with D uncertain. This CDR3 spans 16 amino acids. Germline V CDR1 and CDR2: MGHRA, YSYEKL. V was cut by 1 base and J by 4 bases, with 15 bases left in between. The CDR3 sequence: CASSQGSLIPSDTQYF. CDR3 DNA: TGCGCCAGCAGCCAAGGAAGCCTTATTCCCTCAGATACGCAGTATTTT.

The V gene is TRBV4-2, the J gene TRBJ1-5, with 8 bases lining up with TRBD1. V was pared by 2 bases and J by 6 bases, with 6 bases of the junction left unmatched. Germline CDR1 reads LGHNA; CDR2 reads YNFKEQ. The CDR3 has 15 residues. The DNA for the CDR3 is TGTGCCAGCAGCCAATCAGGGGGCGGAGGTCAGCCCCAGCATTTT. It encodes CASSQSGGGGQPQHF.

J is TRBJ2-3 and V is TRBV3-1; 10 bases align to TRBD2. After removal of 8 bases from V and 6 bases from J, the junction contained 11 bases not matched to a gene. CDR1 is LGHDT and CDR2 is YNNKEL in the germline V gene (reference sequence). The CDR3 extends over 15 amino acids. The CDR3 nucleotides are TGTGCCAGCTCCCCTCGGGGACTAGCGACCGATACGCAGTATTTT. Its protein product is CASSPRGLATDTQYF.

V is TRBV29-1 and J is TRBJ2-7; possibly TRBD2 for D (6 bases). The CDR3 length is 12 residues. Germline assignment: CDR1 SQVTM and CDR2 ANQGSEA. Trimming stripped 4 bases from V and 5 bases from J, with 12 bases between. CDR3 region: CSVGWGRNEQYF. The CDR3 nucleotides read TGCAGCGTTGGTTGGGGGAGGAACGAGCAGTACTTC.

The CDR3 reads CASSQGRTGSYEQYF. CDR3 sequence (DNA): TGTGCCAGCAGCCAAGGACGGACAGGCTCCTACGAGCAGTACTTC. The chain links TRBV3-1 to TRBJ2-4; 7 bases line up with TRBD1. With the DNA end fitting TRBJ2-7 better, the J assignment may be wrong. Germline V gene data show CDR1 as LGHDT and CDR2 as YNNKEL (reference sequence). This CDR3 comprises 15 residues.

This CDR3 is CASSETNTGELFF. The CDR3 DNA is TGTGCCAGCAGTGAGACAAACACCGGGGAGCTGTTTTTT. The chain combines TRBV6-4 with TRBJ2-2; D unresolved. This CDR3 region has 13 residues. CDR1 and CDR2 from the germline V gene are MRHNA and SNTAGT. Between the trimmed V and J ends, which lost 3 bases and 2 bases, there was a span of 4 bases.

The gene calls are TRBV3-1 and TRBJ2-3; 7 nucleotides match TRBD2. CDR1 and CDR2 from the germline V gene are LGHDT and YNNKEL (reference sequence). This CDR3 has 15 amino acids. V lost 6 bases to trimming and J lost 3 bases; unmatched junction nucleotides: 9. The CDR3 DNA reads TGTGCCAGCAGTCCTATAGCGGGTGGAACAGATACGCAGTATTTT. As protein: CASSPIAGGTDTQYF.

This CDR3 reads CASRIGTGYEQYF. CDR3 nucleotides: TGTGCCAGCAGGATAGGGACAGGCTACGAGCAGTACTTC. The chain links TRBV6-1 to TRBJ2-7; 8 bases match TRBD1. Trimming at V came to 6 bases and at J to 3 bases, leaving 4 bases not matched to a gene. CDR1 and CDR2 (germline): MNHNS, SASEGT. The CDR3 runs 13 residues.

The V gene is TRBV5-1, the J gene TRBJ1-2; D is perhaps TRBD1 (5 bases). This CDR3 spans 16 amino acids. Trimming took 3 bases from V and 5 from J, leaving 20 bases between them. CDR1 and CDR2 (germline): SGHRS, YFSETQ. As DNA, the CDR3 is TGCGCCAGCAGCTGGGACGGCTTACCTGTCTCTTATGGCTACACCTTC. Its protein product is CASSWDGLPVSYGYTF.

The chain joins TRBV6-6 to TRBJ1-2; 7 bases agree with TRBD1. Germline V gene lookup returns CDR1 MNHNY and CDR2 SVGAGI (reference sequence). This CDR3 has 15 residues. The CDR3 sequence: CASALAAGGDYGYTF. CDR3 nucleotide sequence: TGTGCTAGCGCCCTTGCGGCAGGGGGTGACTATGGCTACACCTTC.

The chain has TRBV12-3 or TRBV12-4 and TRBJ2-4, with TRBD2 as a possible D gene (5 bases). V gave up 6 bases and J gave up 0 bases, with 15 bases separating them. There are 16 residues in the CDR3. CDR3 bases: TGTGCCAGCAGCCCCGGACTGTCTAAAGCCAAAAACATTCAGTACTTC. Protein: CASSPGLSKAKNIQYF.

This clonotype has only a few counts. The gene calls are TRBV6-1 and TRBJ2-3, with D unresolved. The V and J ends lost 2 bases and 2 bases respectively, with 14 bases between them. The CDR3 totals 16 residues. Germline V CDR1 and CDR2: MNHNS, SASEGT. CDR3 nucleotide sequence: TGTGCCAGCAGTGAATGGCGCTCCTCCCCCACAGATACGCAGTATTTT. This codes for CASSEWRSSPTDTQYF.

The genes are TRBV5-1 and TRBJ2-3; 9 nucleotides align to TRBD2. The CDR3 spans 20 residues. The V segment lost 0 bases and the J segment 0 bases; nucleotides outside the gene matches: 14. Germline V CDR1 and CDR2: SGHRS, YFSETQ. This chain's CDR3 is CASSLANAGTSRISTDTQYF. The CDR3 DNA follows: TGCGCCAGCAGCTTGGCTAATGCGGGGACTAGCCGCATTAGCACAGATACGCAGTATTTT.

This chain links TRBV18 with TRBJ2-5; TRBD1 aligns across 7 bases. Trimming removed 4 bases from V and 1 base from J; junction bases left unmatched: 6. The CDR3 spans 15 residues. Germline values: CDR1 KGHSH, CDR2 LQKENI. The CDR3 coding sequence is TGTGCCAGCTCACGACCGACAGGGAGCCAAGAGACCCAGTACTTC. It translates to CASSRPTGSQETQYF.

The CDR3: CASRTRGGWQETQYF. CDR3 sequence (DNA): TGTGCCAGCAGAACCCGGGGGGGTTGGCAAGAGACCCAGTACTTC. The chain carries TRBV6-5 and TRBJ2-5; 8 positions match TRBD2. V shed 6 bases and J 2 bases; nucleotides not matched to a gene: 8. This CDR3 region has 15 residues. From germline, CDR1 is MNHEY and CDR2 SVGAGI.

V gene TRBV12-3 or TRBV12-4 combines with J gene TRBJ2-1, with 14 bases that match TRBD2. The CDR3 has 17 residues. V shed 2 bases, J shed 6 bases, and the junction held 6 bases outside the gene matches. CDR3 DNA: TGTGCCAGCAGTTTACGAAGACTAGCGGGGGGGCCCAATGAGCAGTTCTTC. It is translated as CASSLRRLAGGPNEQFF.

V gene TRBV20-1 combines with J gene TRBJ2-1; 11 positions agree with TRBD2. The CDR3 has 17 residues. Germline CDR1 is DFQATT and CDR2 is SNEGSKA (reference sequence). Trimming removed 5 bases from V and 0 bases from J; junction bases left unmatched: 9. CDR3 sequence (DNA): TGCAGTGCTCTTACTGGGGGACTAGCGGCCTCCTACAATGAGCAGTTCTTC. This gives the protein CSALTGGLAASYNEQFF.

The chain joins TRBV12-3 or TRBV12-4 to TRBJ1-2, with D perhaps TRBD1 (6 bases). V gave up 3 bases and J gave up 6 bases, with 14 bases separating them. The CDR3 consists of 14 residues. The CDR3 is CASSLGGSRDGYTF. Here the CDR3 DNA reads TGTGCCAGCAGTTTGGGGGGCTCACGGGATGGCTACACCTTC.

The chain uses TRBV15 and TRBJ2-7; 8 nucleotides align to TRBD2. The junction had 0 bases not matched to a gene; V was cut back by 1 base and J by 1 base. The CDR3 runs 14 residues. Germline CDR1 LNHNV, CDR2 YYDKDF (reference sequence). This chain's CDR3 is CATSRVAGSYEQYF. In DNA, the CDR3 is TGTGCCACCAGCAGAGTAGCGGGGTCCTACGAGCAGTACTTC.